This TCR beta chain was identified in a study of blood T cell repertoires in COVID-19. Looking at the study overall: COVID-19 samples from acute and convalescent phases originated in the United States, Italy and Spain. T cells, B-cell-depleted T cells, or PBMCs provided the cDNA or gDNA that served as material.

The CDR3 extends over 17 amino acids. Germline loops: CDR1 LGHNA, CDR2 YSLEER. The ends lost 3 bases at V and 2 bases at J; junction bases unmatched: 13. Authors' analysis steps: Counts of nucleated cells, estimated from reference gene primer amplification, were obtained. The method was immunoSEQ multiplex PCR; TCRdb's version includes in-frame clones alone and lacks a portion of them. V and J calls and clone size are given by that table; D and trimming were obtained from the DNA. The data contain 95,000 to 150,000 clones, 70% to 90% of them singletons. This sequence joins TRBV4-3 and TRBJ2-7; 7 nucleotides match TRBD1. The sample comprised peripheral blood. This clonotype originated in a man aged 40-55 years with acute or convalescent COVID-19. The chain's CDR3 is CASSQDTPGQYPYEQYF. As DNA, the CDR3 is TGCGCCAGCAGCCAGGATACACCGGGACAGTATCCCTACGAGCAGTACTTC.